The present T cell receptor (beta chain) was sequenced within a study of blood T cell repertoires in COVID-19. Turning to the study itself: The United States, Italy and Spain supplied acute and convalescent COVID-19 samples. PBMCs, B-cell-depleted T cells, or T cells were the source of the cDNA or gDNA that made up the material.

CDR1 is ENHRY and CDR2 is SYGVKD in the germline V gene. The CDR3 loop spans 17 amino acids. V was clipped by 6 bases and J by 9 bases; unmatched bases: 14. Under the authors' procedure: Cell counts per sample came from amplifying reference gene primers. Assay used: immunoSEQ multiplex PCR; TCRdb lists only in-frame clones, some missing. The V and J calls and clone size are taken from that table; D and trimming were inferred from the DNA. Of some 110,000 clones in the sample, about nine tenths were seen once. The sequence derives from a human donor with active COVID-19. The donor label of this sample is uncertain. The sequenced sample consisted of peripheral blood. V usage is TRBV10-3 and J usage is TRBJ1-6; 10 nucleotides align to TRBD1. The CDR3 loop reads CAIRNPGQGIDVSPLHF. CDR3 nucleotides: TGTGCCATCAGAAACCCGGGACAGGGGATAGATGTTTCACCCCTCCACTTT.